The present T cell receptor beta chain was sequenced within a study of T cell changes during pregnancy in multiple sclerosis. Sequencing used immunoSEQ multiplex PCR; TCRdb keeps in-frame clones, though not all of them. The table records approximately 99,000 clones, just over 90% of them present only once. Germline V gene sequence: CDR1 KGHSH, CDR2 LQKENI. The CDR3 sequence is 18 residues long. V dropped 3 bases and J dropped 8; count of bases not matched to a gene: 17. The material sequenced was peripheral blood, taken in the second trimester of pregnancy. The chain has TRBV18 and TRBJ2-1, with 9 bases fitting TRBD1. This clonotype was sampled from a female donor in good health, enrolled as a control in a pregnancy study. CDR3 amino acids: CASSPQSTGTGFKDEQFF. The CDR3 region has the DNA TGTGCCAGCTCACCTCAATCTACCGGGACAGGGTTTAAAGATGAGCAGTTCTTC.